A selection of T cell receptor beta chains follows, all from one sample in a study of blood T cell repertoires in COVID-19. Profiled with immunoSEQ multiplex PCR; TCRdb holds only in-frame clones, not every one. The table shows around 230,000 clones, with around 83% occurring only once. Sequencing was carried out using peripheral blood. The receptors were gathered from a woman between 45 and 60 years old with acute or convalescent COVID-19. Both conserved end residues are part of each CDR3.

V	J	CDR3
TRBV5-1	TRBJ2-5	CASSRSGREETQYF
TRBV9	TRBJ2-1	CASSVGLAGGPGEQFF
TRBV10-1	TRBJ2-7	CASSAGTGYEQYF
TRBV4-1	TRBJ2-3	CASSHQGLAGGTDTQYF
TRBV9	TRBJ2-3	CASSVGRRGRDLDTQYF
TRBV11-2	TRBJ2-7	CASRDRDRSYEQYF
TRBV2	TRBJ1-6	CASSVGGSYNSPLHF
TRBV10-3	TRBJ2-5	CAIRPDRGETQYF
TRBV2	TRBJ1-2	CASSVRQGQRGGYTF
TRBV27	TRBJ2-1	CASSLGPSGSSNEQFF
TRBV5-6	TRBJ2-1	CASSRRPPLGNEQFF
TRBV24-1	TRBJ2-7	CATSVQAFVEQYF
TRBV10-3	TRBJ1-2	CAISDSTQNYGYTF
TRBV19	TRBJ2-2	CASSTWETTNTGELFF
TRBV19	TRBJ1-1	CASSPEVFYTEAFF
TRBV6-1	TRBJ2-3	CASSELAGYADTQYF
TRBV28	TRBJ2-1	CASSSSGRAHYNEQFF
TRBV19	TRBJ1-2	CASSKQGSYGYTF
TRBV28	TRBJ1-2	CASRAGGTNYGYTF
TRBV7-2	TRBJ1-1	CASSPDRESTEAFF
TRBV19	TRBJ2-1	CASSIQAGGGGLNEQFF
TRBV18	TRBJ2-2	CASSPINSGVFNTGELFF
TRBV24-1	TRBJ1-5	CATSDPREGGGNQPQHF
TRBV19	TRBJ2-5	CASSKQGWGETQYF
TRBV27	TRBJ2-7	CASSDRTGDEQYF
TRBV7-2	TRBJ2-5	CASSPRLAASETQYF
TRBV28	TRBJ1-5	CASSFRRGSVANQPQHF
TRBV2	TRBJ1-1	CASSRDREAIAEAFF
TRBV10-1	TRBJ2-1	CASSENREGPYNEQFF
TRBV3-1/TRBV3-2	TRBJ2-7	CASSLLPIRGPKYEQYF
TRBV11-1	TRBJ2-4	CASSLSLNREGNIQYF
TRBV3-1/TRBV3-2	TRBJ2-7	CASSHSGREGEQYF
TRBV19	TRBJ1-5	CASSIILEGRQPQHF
TRBV10-3	TRBJ2-7	CAISESWAGNSYEQYF
TRBV10-2	TRBJ2-5	CASSESLSRETQYF
TRBV5-5	TRBJ2-4	CASSGTTGGRGNIQYF
TRBV6-4	TRBJ2-2	CASKREMSTGELFF
TRBV25-1	TRBJ1-1	CASSETGRAGTEAFF
TRBV19	TRBJ2-2	CASTRGADTGELFF
TRBV18	TRBJ2-1	CASSQPVAGGKNEQFF
TRBV27	TRBJ2-1	CASTRDGPYNEQFF